A single sample is the source of the 10 T cell receptor beta chains below, sequenced in a study of T cell responses to AZD1222 COVID-19 vaccine. Data came from immunoSEQ multiplex PCR; TCRdb stores just in-frame clones and leaves some out. Of around 140,000 clones listed, 85% to 95% are singletons. The sequenced sample was peripheral blood, obtained on day 0 of AZD1222 vaccination. The source is an adult in good health.

The rearrangement links TRBV12-3 or TRBV12-4 to TRBJ1-1; D is unresolved. V dropped 6 bases and J dropped 8 bases, with 10 bases sitting between them. CDR3 size: 11 residues. As DNA, the CDR3 is TGTGCCAGCAGCCCTTTGACAGAAGCTTTCTTT. Translating gives CASSPLTEAFF.

This chain connects TRBV5-6 to TRBJ1-1, with D tentatively TRBD1 (6 bases). The V gene's germline CDR1 is SGHDT and CDR2 YYEEEE. The CDR3 length is 18 residues. Trimming took 4 bases from V and 3 from J, leaving 25 bases between them. This CDR3 is CASSPAAQQGPGDTEAFF. The DNA of the CDR3 is TGTGCCAGCAGCCCGGCCGCTCAACAGGGTCCTGGGGACACTGAAGCTTTCTTT.

CDR3 in amino acids: CASICYRGRELDQETQYF. The CDR3 nucleotides are TGTGCCAGCATTTGCTACAGGGGAAGGGAACTGGACCAAGAGACCCAGTACTTC. The J gene is TRBJ2-5, the V gene TRBV25-1; 7 bases agree with TRBD1. This CDR3 contains 18 residues. Germline CDR1 and CDR2: MGHDK and SYGVNS. V trimming: 7 bases; J trimming: 0 bases; junction bases outside the gene matches: 17.

The V gene is TRBV19, the J gene TRBJ2-2; 12 bases are a match to TRBD2. CDR3 length equals 18 residues. The ends lost 2 bases at V and 5 bases at J; junction bases unmatched: 9. The V gene's germline CDR1 is LNHDA and CDR2 SQIVND (reference sequence). The CDR3 DNA is TGTGCCAGTAGTATATTCCCGACTAGCGGGAGAGTAACCGGGGAGCTGTTTTTT. It specifies CASSIFPTSGRVTGELFF. Based on the CDR3 plus reference TRBV19 and TRBJ2-2, the full variable domain is DGGITQSPKYLFRKEGQNVTLSCEQNLNHDAMYWYRQDPGQGLRLIYYSQIVNDFQKGDIAEGYSVSREKKESFPLTVTSAQKNPTAFYLCASSIFPTSGRVTGELFFGEGSRLTVL.

J is TRBJ1-5 and V is TRBV12-3 or TRBV12-4; D unresolved. V lost 4 bases, J lost 5 bases, and 9 bases lay in between. CDR3 length: 13 residues. CDR3 loop: CASSSRGYQPQHF. In DNA, the CDR3 is TGTGCCAGCAGTTCCCGAGGTTATCAGCCCCAGCATTTT.

J is TRBJ2-3 and V is TRBV2; D unclear. The CDR3 covers 14 residues. V dropped 9 bases and J dropped 0 bases, with 13 bases sitting between them. Germline assignment: CDR1 SNHLY and CDR2 FYNNEI. CDR3 amino acids: CARIISTSTDTQYF. CDR3 DNA sequence: TGTGCCAGGATCATTTCCACTAGCACAGATACGCAGTATTTT.

The chain has TRBV10-1 and TRBJ1-1, with TRBD1 as a possible D gene (5 bases). V lost 3 bases to trimming and J lost 2 bases, with 7 bases between them. Germline loops: CDR1 WNHNN, CDR2 SYGVQD (reference sequence). The CDR3 runs to 13 residues. The CDR3 sequence: CASSERGNTEAFF. The CDR3 nucleotides read TGCGCCAGCAGTGAAAGGGGAAACACTGAAGCTTTCTTT.

This rearrangement joins TRBV11-2 to TRBJ1-1; maybe TRBD1 (6 bases). The CDR3 covers 15 residues. Germline values: CDR1 SGHAT, CDR2 FQNNGV. Trimming removed 0 bases from V and 1 base from J, with 9 bases in between. In DNA, the CDR3 is TGTGCCAGCAGCTTAGAACCGGGACAGAACACTGAAGCTTTCTTT. It yields the protein CASSLEPGQNTEAFF.

This chain uses TRBV12-3 or TRBV12-4 with TRBJ1-2; the D gene is possibly TRBD1 (6 bases). Trimming pared 3 bases from V and 13 bases from J, leaving 18 bases between. CDR3 length equals 13 residues. The CDR3: CASSFVPQGPFTF. In DNA form, the CDR3 reads TGTGCCAGCAGTTTCGTCCCACAGGGCCCTTTCACCTTC.

The chain joins TRBV6-5 to TRBJ1-1; D remains ambiguous. Germline V gene lookup returns CDR1 MNHEY and CDR2 SVGAGI. Trimming took 8 bases from V and 7 from J, leaving 20 bases between them. The CDR3 sequence is 14 residues long. The CDR3 sequence: CASQERGGVFEAFF. CDR3 nucleotide sequence: TGTGCCAGCCAAGAGCGAGGAGGCGTCTTTGAAGCTTTCTTT.